The 26 T cell receptor beta chains presented below share a single source sample, sequenced in a study of blood T cell repertoires in COVID-19. Repertoires were generated with immunoSEQ multiplex PCR, while TCRdb's copy carries only in-frame clones and drops some. The table includes around 180,000 clones, around 85% detected once. The sequenced sample was peripheral blood. Every receptor here comes from an elderly woman with acute or convalescent COVID-19.

This clone appeared once. The gene calls are TRBV5-1 and TRBJ1-1, with 9 bases that match TRBD1. The CDR3 totals 16 residues. Germline V CDR1 and CDR2: SGHRS, YFSETQ. The V and J ends lost 4 bases and 1 base, in that order; junction bases with no gene match: 8. CDR3 loop: CASSPRPGQGNTEAFF. As DNA, the CDR3 is TGCGCCAGCAGCCCACGACCGGGACAGGGGAACACTGAAGCTTTCTTT.

The chain is built from TRBV5-1 and TRBJ2-2; D possibly corresponds to TRBD1 (6 bases). The germline gives CDR1 SGHRS, CDR2 YFSETQ. The CDR3 spans 13 residues. Deletions cut 5 bases from V and 5 bases from J, with 10 bases between. CDR3 region: CASSTGTTGELFF. The CDR3 bases are TGCGCCAGCAGTACAGGGACGACCGGGGAGCTGTTTTTT.

The chain combines TRBV5-1 with TRBJ2-7, with a tentative D call TRBD2 (6 bases). CDR1 SGHRS and CDR2 YFSETQ come from the germline V gene. The CDR3 consists of 14 residues. V was shortened by 1 base and J by 0 bases, with 8 bases between the two germline ends. CDR3 DNA sequence: TGCGCCAGCAGCTTGATGGGGGGCTCCTACGAGCAGTACTTC. This translates into CASSLMGGSYEQYF. The variable domain in full, with the rest retrieved from reference TRBV5-1 and TRBJ2-7, is KAGVTQTPRYLIKTRGQQVTLSCSPISGHRSVSWYQQTPGQGLQFLFEYFSETQRNKGNFPGRFSGRQFSNSRSEMNVSTLELGDSALYLCASSLMGGSYEQYFGPGTRLTVT.

The J gene is TRBJ2-1, the V gene TRBV11-2; 10 bases align to TRBD1. V gave up 1 base and J gave up 2 bases; unmatched junction bases: 5. The CDR3 is made up of 17 amino acids. In germline, CDR1 is SGHAT, CDR2 FQNNGV. CDR3 residues: CASSLVLGTGAYNEQFF. The CDR3 coding sequence is TGTGCCAGCAGCTTAGTTCTCGGGACAGGGGCCTACAATGAGCAGTTCTTC.

V gene TRBV11-3 combines with J gene TRBJ2-1; a possible D gene is TRBD1 (6 bases). CDR3 length equals 13 residues. Germline values: CDR1 SGHNT, CDR2 YENEEA. The germline V and J ends were trimmed by 4 bases and 7 bases, with 11 bases remaining between them. Here the CDR3 reads CASSSPTGNEQFF. CDR3 in DNA: TGTGCCAGCAGCTCCCCGACAGGAAATGAGCAGTTCTTC.

This CDR3 reads CATSESDRGYGYTF. CDR3 DNA: TGTGCCACCAGTGAATCGGACAGGGGGTATGGCTACACCTTC. V usage is TRBV24-1 and J usage is TRBJ1-2; 10 bases agree with TRBD1. The CDR3 spans 14 residues. V was pared by 4 bases and J by 5 bases, with 3 bases of the junction left unmatched. CDR1 KGHDR and CDR2 SFDVKD come from the germline V gene.

The chain joins TRBV5-8 to TRBJ2-7; TRBD2 aligns across 14 bases. The CDR3 totals 13 residues. Germline values: CDR1 SGHTS, CDR2 YDEGEE. J was trimmed by 6 bases and V by 4 bases; bases with no gene match: 0. The CDR3 spells CASSGTSGSEQYF. Here the CDR3 DNA reads TGTGCCAGCAGCGGGACTAGCGGGAGCGAGCAGTACTTC.

The chain joins TRBV29-1 to TRBJ2-7; 10 nucleotides match TRBD1. The CDR3 is made up of 13 amino acids. V lost 7 bases, J lost 7 bases, and 10 bases stayed unmatched. Germline CDR1 SQVTM, CDR2 ANQGSEA. Here the CDR3 DNA reads TGCAGCGCTTTACGACAGGGGGCCGGTGAGCAGTACTTC. Protein sequence: CSALRQGAGEQYF.

The rearrangement joins TRBV15 to TRBJ1-1, with 7 bases fitting TRBD1. The V gene end was trimmed by 5 bases and the J gene end by 3 bases; junction bases not matched to a gene: 9. The V gene's germline CDR1 is LNHNV and CDR2 YYDKDF (reference sequence). The CDR3 covers 15 residues. CDR3 bases: TGTGCCACCAGCGGACAAGACAGGGCTTACACTGAAGCTTTCTTT. Its translation: CATSGQDRAYTEAFF.

The sample holds one count of this clone. This chain links TRBV12-1 with TRBJ1-1; no check of the table's D call, TRBD1, against the DNA was made. TRBV12-1 counts as a pseudogene. The CDR3 consists of 14 residues. In nucleotides, the CDR3 is TGTGCCAGCAGCCCCGGACAGGTGCAGTTTGAAGCTTTCTTT. It specifies CASSPGQVQFEAFF.

This chain's CDR3 is CASSHSGTDTQYF. The CDR3 bases are TGTGCCAGCAGCCACAGCGGCACAGATACGCAGTATTTT. The gene calls are TRBV14 and TRBJ2-3; D call uncertain. Germline V gene sequence: CDR1 SGHDN, CDR2 FVKESK. Trimming pared 3 bases from V and 1 base from J, leaving 5 bases between. The CDR3 spans 13 residues.

The chain links TRBV2 to TRBJ1-2; D unresolved. V gave up 4 bases and J gave up 3 bases, with 12 bases separating them. Germline V gives CDR1 SNHLY, CDR2 FYNNEI. The CDR3 has 14 residues. The CDR3 sequence: CASSAGRRDYGYTF. Here the CDR3 DNA reads TGTGCCAGCAGTGCAGGCAGGCGGGACTATGGCTACACCTTC.

This clone was recorded only once. J is TRBJ2-3 and V is TRBV5-6; TRBD2 matches at 12 bases. CDR1 and CDR2 (germline): SGHDT, YYEEEE. The V segment lost 1 base and the J segment 6 bases; nucleotides outside the gene matches: 3. CDR3 length: 15 amino acids. CDR3 residues: CASSLLGTSGDTQYF. For the CDR3, the DNA is TGTGCCAGCAGCTTGCTCGGGACTAGCGGGGATACGCAGTATTTT.

Notes on this clone: Other DNA sequences in this specimen translate into the identical CDR3. The genes are TRBV7-2 and TRBJ1-1, with 7 bases matching TRBD1. V was clipped by 3 bases and J by 4 bases; unmatched bases: 2. The CDR3 has 13 residues. Germline V CDR1 and CDR2: SGHTA, FQGNSA. CDR3 sequence (DNA): TGTGCCAGCAGCTTGGGACAGCCCACTGAAGCTTTCTTT. Translated: CASSLGQPTEAFF.

The rearrangement joins TRBV5-6 to TRBJ1-2, with 9 bases aligning to TRBD1. Germline CDR1 SGHDT, CDR2 YYEEEE. Trimming at V came to 4 bases and at J to 6 bases, leaving 4 bases not matched to a gene. This CDR3 comprises 13 residues. CDR3 in DNA: TGTGCCAGCAGCCTGGACAGGGGTAATGGCTACACCTTC. Protein: CASSLDRGNGYTF.

The chain links TRBV7-2 to TRBJ1-3; perhaps TRBD1 as D (6 bases). V lost 4 bases, J lost 0 bases, and 13 bases lay in between. The CDR3 has 16 amino acids. Germline V CDR1 and CDR2: SGHTA, FQGNSA. CDR3 in amino acids: CASSSPQDSSGNTIYF. CDR3 DNA sequence: TGTGCCAGCAGCTCCCCTCAGGACAGCTCTGGAAACACCATATATTTT.

The CDR3, as DNA: TGTGCCAGCAGTTACGGACAGGAAAGCAGTGGCTACACCTTC. Its translation: CASSYGQESSGYTF. This chain links TRBV6-5 with TRBJ1-2, with 7 bases lining up with TRBD1. The CDR3 has 14 residues. The ends lost 2 bases at V and 7 bases at J; junction bases unmatched: 7. Per germline, CDR1 MNHEY and CDR2 SVGAGI.

The chain combines TRBV6-5 with TRBJ2-1; D possibly corresponds to TRBD2 (5 bases). Trimming pared 8 bases from V and 9 bases from J, leaving 11 bases between. There are 11 residues in the CDR3. Germline values: CDR1 MNHEY, CDR2 SVGAGI. The CDR3 is CASRTPREQFF. Here the CDR3 DNA reads TGTGCCAGCCGGACTCCTCGTGAGCAGTTCTTC.

V gene TRBV11-2 combines with J gene TRBJ2-5; D is undetermined. This CDR3 spans 14 amino acids. V was clipped by 5 bases and J by 1 base, with 11 bases between them. Germline assignment: CDR1 SGHAT and CDR2 FQNNGV. The CDR3 spells CASSQSRGQETQYF. CDR3 sequence (DNA): TGTGCCAGCAGCCAAAGCCGAGGCCAAGAGACCCAGTACTTC. Full variable domain (missing parts from reference TRBV11-2 and TRBJ2-5): EAGVAQSPRYKIIEKRQSVAFWCNPISGHATLYWYQQILGQGPKLLIQFQNNGVVDDSQLPKDRFSAERLKGVDSTLKIQPAKLEDSAVYLCASSQSRGQETQYFGPGTRLLVL.

This clone came up a few times. The chain joins TRBV3-1 (or the pseudogene TRBV3-2) to TRBJ1-3; D ambiguous. The V gene's germline CDR1 is LGHDT and CDR2 YNNKEL (reference sequence). CDR3 length equals 16 residues. V lost 5 bases and J lost 0, with 14 bases in between. The CDR3 loop is CASSNPTGVSGNTIYF. In nucleotides, the CDR3 is TGTGCCAGCAGCAACCCCACGGGAGTCTCTGGAAACACCATATATTTT.

The chain couples TRBV7-2 to TRBJ1-2; perhaps TRBD1 as D (5 bases). V was shortened by 4 bases and J by 1 base, with 13 bases between the two germline ends. The germline V gene has CDR1 SGHTA and CDR2 FQGNSA. There are 15 residues in the CDR3. CDR3 in DNA: TGTGCCAGCAGCTCTACAGGCGGCTTTAACTATGGCTACACCTTC. It codes for CASSSTGGFNYGYTF.

J is TRBJ1-4 and V is TRBV5-1, with a possible D match to TRBD1 (5 bases). Germline V gives CDR1 SGHRS, CDR2 YFSETQ. This CDR3 is 14 amino acids long. Trimming pared 0 bases from V and 4 bases from J, leaving 7 bases between. The CDR3 bases are TGCGCCAGCAGCTTGGCAGGGTTTAATGAAAAACTGTTTTTT. This gives the protein CASSLAGFNEKLFF.

The chain couples TRBV19 to TRBJ2-1; D possibly corresponds to TRBD2 (5 bases). The germline gives CDR1 LNHDA, CDR2 SQIVND (reference sequence). Trimming pared 3 bases from V and 14 bases from J, leaving 14 bases between. The CDR3 covers 12 residues. The CDR3 DNA is TGTGCCAGTAGTATCGGGGTCGGGAAAGAGTTCTTC. It yields the protein CASSIGVGKEFF. Using reference TRBV19 and TRBJ2-1 for the parts outside the CDR3, the full variable domain is DGGITQSPKYLFRKEGQNVTLSCEQNLNHDAMYWYRQDPGQGLRLIYYSQIVNDFQKGDIAEGYSVSREKKESFPLTVTSAQKNPTAFYLCASSIGVGKEFFGPGTRLTVL.

This clone has only one observation. J is TRBJ2-7 and V is TRBV5-1; D not resolved. V gave up 2 bases and J gave up 2 bases, with 11 bases separating them. Germline V lookup: CDR1 SGHRS, CDR2 YFSETQ. This CDR3 contains 14 residues. The CDR3 spells CASSLSGFTYEQYF. In nucleotides, the CDR3 is TGCGCCAGCAGCTTATCAGGCTTCACCTACGAGCAGTACTTC.

This clone was observed once. The gene calls are TRBV6-4 and TRBJ2-3; no reliable D call. CDR3 length: 13 residues. The V end lost 6 bases, the J end lost 3 bases, and 10 bases lay between the germline ends. CDR1 is MRHNA and CDR2 is SNTAGT in the germline V gene. CDR3 residues: CASRRDGTDTQYF. The CDR3 DNA follows: TGTGCCAGCAGACGTGACGGGACAGATACGCAGTATTTT.

J is TRBJ2-7 and V is TRBV4-1, with 7 bases that match TRBD2. The CDR3 is 15 amino acids. Germline V lookup: CDR1 MGHRA, CDR2 YSYEKL. V lost 1 base, J lost 5 bases, and 8 bases stayed unmatched. CDR3 loop: CASSQGWGLRNEQYF. For the CDR3, the DNA is TGCGCCAGCAGCCAAGGTTGGGGACTAAGAAACGAGCAGTACTTC.